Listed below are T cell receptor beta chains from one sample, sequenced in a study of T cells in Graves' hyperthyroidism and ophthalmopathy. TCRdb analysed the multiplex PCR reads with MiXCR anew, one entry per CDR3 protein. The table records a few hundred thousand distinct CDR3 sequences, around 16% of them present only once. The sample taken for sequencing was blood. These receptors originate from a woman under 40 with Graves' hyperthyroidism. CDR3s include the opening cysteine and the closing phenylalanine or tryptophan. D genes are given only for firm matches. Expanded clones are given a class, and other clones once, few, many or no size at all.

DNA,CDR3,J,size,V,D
TGTGCCACCAGTGATGCCCGGCGGGGAACCTACGAGCAGTACTTC,CATSDARRGTYEQYF,TRBJ2-7,many,TRBV24-1,-
TGTGCCTGGAGCGTTCAGGGGGCAGATTCACCCCTCCACTTT,CAWSVQGADSPLHF,TRBJ1-6,many,TRBV30,TRBD1
TGTGCCAGCAGCTTGGGGACTAGCGTCGCAGATACGCAGTATTTT,CASSLGTSVADTQYF,TRBJ2-3,many,TRBV5-5,TRBD2
TGCAGTGCTAGAGAGAGGGAGTTAGATACGCAGTATTTT,CSARERELDTQYF,TRBJ2-3,many,TRBV20-1,-
TGCAGTGCTAGGGGGGCACTTCAGTACAATGAGCAGTTCTTC,CSARGALQYNEQFF,TRBJ2-1,-,TRBV20-1,-
TGTGCCAGCAGCCCCCTGGCCCTTCAGGGGGCGGAGGATGGCTACACCTTC,CASSPLALQGAEDGYTF,TRBJ1-2,many,TRBV28,TRBD1
TGTGCCAGCTCACCGCGCGACAGGGGGAGCGAGCAGTACTTC,CASSPRDRGSEQYF,TRBJ2-7,few,TRBV18,TRBD1
TGTGCCAGCAGTCCACTGGGTAGCTCCATCCCGTACAATGAGCAGTTCTTC,CASSPLGSSIPYNEQFF,TRBJ2-1,-,TRBV27,-
TGTGCCAGCAGTCCGGACAGATTCTACGAGCAGTACTTC,CASSPDRFYEQYF,TRBJ2-7,many,TRBV12-3/TRBV12-4,-
TGCGCCAGCAGCTTGGGCGAACTATACAATGAGCAGTTCTTC,CASSLGELYNEQFF,TRBJ2-1,many,TRBV5-1,-
TGTGCCAGCAGCTTAGAGCCGGGACTAGCGGGAGCTGAGCAGTTCTTC,CASSLEPGLAGAEQFF,TRBJ2-1,-,TRBV7-9,TRBD2
TGTGCCAGCAGCTTAATTGGAGGGGGGATGTCTACCGGGGAGCTGTTTTTT,CASSLIGGGMSTGELFF,TRBJ2-2,-,TRBV2,-
TGTGCCAGCAGTTTAGCGACTAGCGAGGCTAATACGCAGTATTTT,CASSLATSEANTQYF,TRBJ2-3,many,TRBV12-3/TRBV12-4,TRBD2
TGTGCCAGCACCTTTCCCCGTGATCTCGGGTCCACAGATACGCAGTATTTT,CASTFPRDLGSTDTQYF,TRBJ2-3,-,TRBV2,-
TGTGCCAGCAGCTCGTTACGCGGCTACGAGCAGTACTTC,CASSSLRGYEQYF,TRBJ2-7,many,TRBV13,-
TGTGCCACCAGTGCGACAGGGGGCGGACTAGCGTCCTACAATGAGCAGTTCTTC,CATSATGGGLASYNEQFF,TRBJ2-1,many,TRBV24-1,-
TGTACCAGCAGTTTTTTAGGCGGGACAGTTGAAAAACTGTTTTTT,CTSSFLGGTVEKLFF,TRBJ1-4,-,TRBV12-3/TRBV12-4,TRBD1
TGCAGTGCTTACACGAACTCCGCCCCAGATACGCAGTATTTT,CSAYTNSAPDTQYF,TRBJ2-3,many,TRBV20-1,-
TGCGCCAGCAGCTTGGCTGTTCGGCCAGGGGGCGCGGGTGAGCAGTACTTC,CASSLAVRPGGAGEQYF,TRBJ2-7,many,TRBV5-1,TRBD1
TGTGCCAGCAGGACGGGACCGCAGGAGACCCAGTACTTC,CASRTGPQETQYF,TRBJ2-5,-,TRBV6-1,-
TGTGCCAGCAGCGTGCGGCAGCAATCGGCCTACGAGCAGTACTTC,CASSVRQQSAYEQYF,TRBJ2-7,few,TRBV9,-
TGTGCCAGCACCGCCGGACAGGGGGCTGATCGCACAGATACGCAGTATTTT,CASTAGQGADRTDTQYF,TRBJ2-3,many,TRBV28,TRBD1
TGTGCCAGCAGTATTACCGGGACTACATACGAGCAGTACTTC,CASSITGTTYEQYF,TRBJ2-7,few,TRBV7-2,TRBD2
TGTGCCAGCTCACCACCGCGGACTCAGTCTTCGGCTGGGGCCAACGTCCTGACTTTC,CASSPPRTQSSAGANVLTF,TRBJ2-6,-,TRBV18,-
TGTGCCACCGGGGACAGCTCTGGAAACACCATATATTTT,CATGDSSGNTIYF,TRBJ1-3,few,TRBV7-2,TRBD1
TGTGCCAGCAGCCCTGAGGGTGATCAGCCCCAGCATTTT,CASSPEGDQPQHF,TRBJ1-5,many,TRBV12-3/TRBV12-4,-
TGCAGTGCTAGGTGGCTCAGCTCCTACAATGAGCAGTTCTTC,CSARWLSSYNEQFF,TRBJ2-1,-,TRBV20-1,-
TGTGCCAGCAGCTTTACACAGAATCAGCCCCAGCATTTT,CASSFTQNQPQHF,TRBJ1-5,-,TRBV7-9,-
TGTGCCAGCAGAGGACAGGTTTCCTATGGCTACACCTTC,CASRGQVSYGYTF,TRBJ1-2,many,TRBV27,TRBD1
TGTGCCAGCAATCAAGAGACGGAGAACAATCAGCCCCAGCATTTT,CASNQETENNQPQHF,TRBJ1-5,-,TRBV6-1,-
TGTGCCAGCAGGTGGGGAGTTGACACCGGGGAGCTGTTTTTT,CASRWGVDTGELFF,TRBJ2-2,-,TRBV12-3/TRBV12-4,-
TGTGCCAGCACCCCACTAGCGAGCGCAGATACGCAGTATTTT,CASTPLASADTQYF,TRBJ2-3,many,TRBV12-3/TRBV12-4,TRBD2
TGTGCCAGCAGGCCCCGGGGACAGAGAAAATCTCTGGGGAGATACGAGCAGTACTTC,CASRPRGQRKSLGRYEQYF,TRBJ2-7,-,TRBV6-1,TRBD1
TGTGCCAGCAGTTACGCGGGGACAGCGCTAAACACTGAAGCTTTCTTT,CASSYAGTALNTEAFF,TRBJ1-1,once,TRBV6-5,TRBD1
TGTGCCAGCAGCCCTCCCGACAGGAACGAGCAGTACTTC,CASSPPDRNEQYF,TRBJ2-7,many,TRBV7-9,-
TGCAGTGCCGGACTAGCGGGAGAATCGGATACGCAGTATTTT,CSAGLAGESDTQYF,TRBJ2-3,many,TRBV20-1,TRBD2
TGTGCCACCAGTGTCCCCACAGGTAACTCCTACAATGAGCAGTTCTTC,CATSVPTGNSYNEQFF,TRBJ2-1,few,TRBV24-1,-
TGTGCCAGCAGCTCGGTCGGAACTGCCTCCACCCAGTACTTC,CASSSVGTASTQYF,TRBJ2-5,many,TRBV11-2,-
TGTGCCAGCAGCCAAGAAGACTTATCCGCCGAGACCCAGTACTTC,CASSQEDLSAETQYF,TRBJ2-5,many,TRBV3-1,-
TGCAGTGCTACATCCCCCCTACTTGGGTACTACGAGCAGTACTTC,CSATSPLLGYYEQYF,TRBJ2-7,-,TRBV20-1,-
TGTGCCAGTAGTATAGTGGGCAGGGGATACACAGATACGCAGTATTTT,CASSIVGRGYTDTQYF,TRBJ2-3,-,TRBV19,-
TGTGCCAGCAGCTTAGTCGTAGCACCTGGCACAGATACGCAGTATTTT,CASSLVVAPGTDTQYF,TRBJ2-3,-,TRBV7-2,-
TGTGCCAGTAGTATACGGTGGGGGGAAAGCAATCAGCCCCAGCATTTT,CASSIRWGESNQPQHF,TRBJ1-5,few,TRBV19,-
TGTGCCAGCAGCCCGCGGACAGCGCACGAAGCTTTCTTT,CASSPRTAHEAFF,TRBJ1-1,many,TRBV28,-
TGCAGTGCTAGGCGACCGGGACAGACCTACGAGCAGTACTTC,CSARRPGQTYEQYF,TRBJ2-7,many,TRBV20-1,TRBD1
TGTGCCAGCAGCGCCCGGGACAGGACCTATGGCTACACCTTC,CASSARDRTYGYTF,TRBJ1-2,few,TRBV6-1,TRBD1